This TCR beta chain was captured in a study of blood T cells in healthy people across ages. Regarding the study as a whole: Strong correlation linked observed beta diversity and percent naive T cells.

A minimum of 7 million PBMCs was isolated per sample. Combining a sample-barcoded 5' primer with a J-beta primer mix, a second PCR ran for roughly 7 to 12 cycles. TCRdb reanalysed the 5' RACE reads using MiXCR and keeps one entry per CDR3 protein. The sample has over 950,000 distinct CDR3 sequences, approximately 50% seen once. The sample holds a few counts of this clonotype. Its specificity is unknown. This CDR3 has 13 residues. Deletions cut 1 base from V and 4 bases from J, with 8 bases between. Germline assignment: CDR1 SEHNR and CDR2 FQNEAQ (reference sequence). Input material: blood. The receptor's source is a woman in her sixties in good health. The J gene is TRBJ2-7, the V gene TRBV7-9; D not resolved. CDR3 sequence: CASSLDPQYEQYF. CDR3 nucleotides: TGTGCCAGCAGCTTAGACCCCCAGTACGAGCAGTACTTC.